These T cell receptor beta chains were read from a single sample in a study of neoadjuvant anti-PD-1 for oral cavity cancer. The repertoire was sequenced with immunoSEQ multiplex PCR; TCRdb's copy has only in-frame clones and lacks some. The table records more than 50,000 clones, around 80% of them present only once. Sequenced here: PBMCs, sampled before nivolumab (anti-PD-1) treatment. The receptors were gathered from a person aged 35 to 85 with oral cavity squamous cell carcinoma. CDR3s include the opening cysteine and the closing phenylalanine or tryptophan. D genes are given only for firm matches. Part of the rows lack a size; the others show once, few, many or a class for expanded clones.

>-|-|TRBJ2-6|TRBV7-2
CASSSYSGANVLTF
TGTGCCAGCAGCTCTTATTCTGGGGCCAACGTCCTGACTTTC
>-|TRBD1|TRBJ2-5|TRBV9
CASRAGTARQETQYF
TGTGCCAGCAGGGCAGGGACAGCGAGACAAGAGACCCAGTACTTC
>few|TRBD1|TRBJ2-7|TRBV20-1
CSARTGAEQYF
TGCAGTGCGAGGACAGGGGCCGAGCAGTACTTC
>-|-|TRBJ1-2|TRBV5-6
CASSLGGKRYTF
TGTGCCAGCAGCTTGGGTGGGAAACGCTACACCTTC
>-|TRBD1|TRBJ1-3|TRBV2
CASRPLTGGVAGNTIYF
TGTGCCAGCAGGCCCCTGACAGGGGGCGTCGCTGGAAACACCATATATTTT
>-|-|TRBJ1-1|TRBV6-5
CASSWGTGNTEAFF
TGTGCCAGCAGCTGGGGGACGGGGAACACTGAAGCTTTCTTT
>-|TRBD1|TRBJ1-6|TRBV14
CASSQSSGGYNSPLHF
TGTGCCAGCAGCCAATCTTCAGGGGGCTATAATTCACCCCTCCACTTT
>-|TRBD1|TRBJ1-1|TRBV9
CASSVYDRGGYGHTEAFF
TGTGCCAGCAGCGTCTACGACAGGGGCGGGTATGGGCACACTGAAGCTTTCTTT
>few|TRBD2|TRBJ2-5|TRBV5-4
CASSLGQIAGGNLETQYF
TGTGCCAGCAGCTTGGGGCAAATAGCGGGAGGCAACCTAGAGACCCAGTACTTC
>-|-|TRBJ1-2|TRBV7-9
CASSLQGNYGYTF
TGTGCCAGCAGCTTACAGGGGAACTATGGCTACACCTTC
>-|-|TRBJ1-4|TRBV5-4
CASSSWDKGVEKLFF
TGTGCCAGCAGCTCGTGGGACAAAGGCGTTGAAAAACTGTTTTTT